This T cell receptor beta chain is drawn from a study of Ad26.COV2.S vaccination and SARS-CoV-2 variants. Across the study: Participant was drawn from the COV1001 Ad26.COV2.S trial arm. Ad26.COV2.S given intramuscularly, once or twice 56 days apart.

This sample's treatment: 15 to 20 received Ad26.COV2.S at low or high dose, single or two shots; a few received placebo; per-sample allocation not given. It was on day 63 after the first vaccine or placebo injection that samples were taken. Within Boston, the person who donated was an adult of 18-55 years. Using immunoSEQ multiplex PCR, the repertoire was profiled, and TCRdb retains in-frame clones only, with some absent. The sample lists about 400,000 clones, roughly 85% seen once, with nearly 7.5% in the top ten. Whole-study findings and limits: Reportedly, spike-specific CD8+ and CD4+ T cell responses achieved substantial breadth once vaccination had taken place.

The length of the CDR3 is 16 residues. The J segment lost 7 bases and the V segment lost 5 bases, leaving 5 bases of the junction unmatched. Germline CDR1 is KGHSH and CDR2 is LQKENI. This clone was seen only a few times. Its antigen is unidentified. This receptor was obtained from a person between 18 and 60 years old who received the Ad26.COV2.S COVID-19 vaccine or a placebo. V and J are TRBV18 and TRBJ2-1; 16 bases match TRBD2. The sample in question was peripheral blood, obtained in a trial of Ad26.COV2.S vaccine versus placebo. The CDR3, as DNA: TGTGCCAGCTCAGTCCCGGGACTAGCGGGAGGGAATGAGCAGTTCTTC. Residues: CASSVPGLAGGNEQFF.